This T cell receptor beta chain was obtained from a study of blood T cell repertoires in COVID-19. Background on the study: From T cells, B-cell-depleted T cells, or PBMCs came the material, which was cDNA or gDNA.

The assay was immunoSEQ multiplex PCR, and TCRdb's table has in-frame clones only and misses some. Of fewer than 80,000 clones in the sample, 78% were seen once. Looked up from germline, CDR1 is MNHEY and CDR2 is SVGAGI. Losses at the gene ends were 6 bases for V and 3 bases for J; bases not matched to a gene: 5. This CDR3 is built from 14 residues. The sequence was collected from a man aged 55 to 70 with COVID-19, enrolled during active disease. The rearrangement uses TRBV6-5 and TRBJ2-7; 10 bases match TRBD1. Sequences were obtained from peripheral blood. The CDR3 is CASRRGQGRYEQYF. The CDR3 DNA sequence: TGTGCCAGCAGGCGGGGACAGGGGCGCTACGAGCAGTACTTC.